This TCR beta chain was profiled in a study of graft-versus-host responses after intestinal transplantation. Points on this clone: Its specificity is not known.

Germline V gene lookup returns CDR1 SEHNR and CDR2 FQNEAQ (reference sequence). This CDR3 spans 14 amino acids. V lost 3 bases to trimming and J lost 8 bases, with 11 bases between them. Study-wide results and caveats: Allograft graft-versus-host to host-versus-graft clonal ratios ran high in patients with graft-donor T cell macrochimerism. In recipient marrow, GvH clones were found, and some appeared first in ileum or blood.

Produced via immunoSEQ multiplex PCR; TCRdb's table is partial and in-frame only. There are 50,000 to 55,000 clones in the sample; 89% occur only once, and approximately 0.6% lies in the top ten. This TCR came from a human donor who was the organ donor for an intestinal transplant. The input for sequencing was unstimulated CD4+ T cells sorted from spleen or lymph node cells, taken before transplant. J is TRBJ1-6 and V is TRBV7-9; D not certain. Here the CDR3 reads CASSFGQNHSPLHF. The CDR3 DNA reads as TGTGCCAGCAGCTTTGGGCAAAACCATTCACCCCTCCACTTT. The entire variable domain, with the rest obtained from reference TRBV7-9 and TRBJ1-6, is as follows: DTGVSQNPRHKITKRGQNVTFRCDPISEHNRLYWYRQTLGQGPEFLTYFQNEAQLEKSRLLSDRFSAERPKGSFSTLEIQRTEQGDSAMYLCASSFGQNHSPLHFGNGTRLTVT.